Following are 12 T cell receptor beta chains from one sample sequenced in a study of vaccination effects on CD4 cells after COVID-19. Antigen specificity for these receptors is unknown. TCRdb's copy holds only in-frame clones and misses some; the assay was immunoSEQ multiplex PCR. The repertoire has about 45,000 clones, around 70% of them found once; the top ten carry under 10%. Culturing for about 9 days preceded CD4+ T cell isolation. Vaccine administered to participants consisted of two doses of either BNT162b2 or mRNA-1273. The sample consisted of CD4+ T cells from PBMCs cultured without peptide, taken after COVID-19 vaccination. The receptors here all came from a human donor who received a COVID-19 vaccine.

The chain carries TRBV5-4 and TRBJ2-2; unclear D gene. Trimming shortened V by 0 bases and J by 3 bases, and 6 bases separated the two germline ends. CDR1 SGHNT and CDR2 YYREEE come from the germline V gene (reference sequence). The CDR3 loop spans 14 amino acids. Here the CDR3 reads CASSLDSYTGELFF. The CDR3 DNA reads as TGTGCCAGCAGCTTGGACAGTTACACCGGGGAGCTGTTTTTT. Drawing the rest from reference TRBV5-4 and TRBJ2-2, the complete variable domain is ETGVTQSPTHLIKTRGQQVTLRCSSQSGHNTVSWYQQALGQGPQFIFQYYREEENGRGNFPPRFSGLQFPNYSSELNVNALELDDSALYLCASSLDSYTGELFFGEGSRLTVL.

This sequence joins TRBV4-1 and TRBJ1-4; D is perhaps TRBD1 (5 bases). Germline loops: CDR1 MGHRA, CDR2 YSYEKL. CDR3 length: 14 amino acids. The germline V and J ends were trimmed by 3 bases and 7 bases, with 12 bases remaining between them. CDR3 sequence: CASSQTERSEKLFF. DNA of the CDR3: TGCGCCAGCAGCCAGACAGAAAGGAGTGAAAAACTGTTTTTT.

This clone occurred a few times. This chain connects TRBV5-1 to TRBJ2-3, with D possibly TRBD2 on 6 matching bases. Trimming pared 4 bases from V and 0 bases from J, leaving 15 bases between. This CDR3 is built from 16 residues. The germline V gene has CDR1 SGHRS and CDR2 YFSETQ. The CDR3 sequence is CASSPYASASTDTQYF. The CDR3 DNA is TGCGCCAGCAGCCCCTATGCTAGCGCTAGCACAGATACGCAGTATTTT.

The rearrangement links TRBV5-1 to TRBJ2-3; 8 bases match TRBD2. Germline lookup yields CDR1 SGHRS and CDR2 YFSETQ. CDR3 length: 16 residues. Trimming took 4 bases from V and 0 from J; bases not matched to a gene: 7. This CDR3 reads CASSHPTSESTDTQYF. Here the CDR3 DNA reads TGCGCCAGCAGCCACCCGACTAGCGAGAGCACAGATACGCAGTATTTT.

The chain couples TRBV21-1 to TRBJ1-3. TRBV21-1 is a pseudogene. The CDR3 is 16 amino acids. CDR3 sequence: CASSKVLTSTKNTIYF. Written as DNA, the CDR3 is TGTGCCAGCAGCAAGGTACTGACCTCGACCAAGAACACCATATATTTT.

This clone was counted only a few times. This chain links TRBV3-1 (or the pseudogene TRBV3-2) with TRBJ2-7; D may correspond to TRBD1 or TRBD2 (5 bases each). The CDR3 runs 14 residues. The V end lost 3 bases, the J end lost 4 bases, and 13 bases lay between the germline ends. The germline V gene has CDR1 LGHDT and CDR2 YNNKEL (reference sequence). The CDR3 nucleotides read TGTGCCAGCAGCCAGAGGGGCTCAGGGTACGAGCAGTACTTC. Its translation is CASSQRGSGYEQYF.

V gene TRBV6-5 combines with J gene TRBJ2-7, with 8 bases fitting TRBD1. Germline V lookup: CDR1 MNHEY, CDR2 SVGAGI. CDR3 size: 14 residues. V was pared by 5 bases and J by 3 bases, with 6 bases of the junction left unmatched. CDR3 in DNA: TGTGCCAGCAGTCCGACAGGGGAAATCTACGAGCAGTACTTC. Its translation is CASSPTGEIYEQYF.

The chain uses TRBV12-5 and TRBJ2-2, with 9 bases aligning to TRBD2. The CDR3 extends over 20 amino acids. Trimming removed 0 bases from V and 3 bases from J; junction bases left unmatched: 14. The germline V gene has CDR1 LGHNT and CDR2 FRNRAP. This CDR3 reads CASGLVVYSGSKFDTGELFF. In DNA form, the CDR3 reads TGTGCTAGTGGTTTGGTAGTTTATAGCGGGAGTAAATTTGACACCGGGGAGCTGTTTTTT.

Written as DNA, the CDR3 is TGCGCCAGCAGCCGATTCCAGGGCTACAATGAGCAGTTCTTC. Translation gives CASSRFQGYNEQFF. V gene TRBV4-1 combines with J gene TRBJ2-1; a possible D gene is TRBD1 (5 bases). Trimming took 4 bases from V and 3 from J, leaving 10 bases between them. Germline V CDR1 and CDR2: MGHRA, YSYEKL. The CDR3 is made up of 14 amino acids.

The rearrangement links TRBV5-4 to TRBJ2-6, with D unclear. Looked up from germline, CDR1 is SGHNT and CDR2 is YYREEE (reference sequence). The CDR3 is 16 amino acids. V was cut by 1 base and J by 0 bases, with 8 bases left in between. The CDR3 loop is CASSLQEVSGANVLTF. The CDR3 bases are TGTGCCAGCAGCTTGCAGGAAGTCTCTGGGGCCAACGTCCTGACTTTC.

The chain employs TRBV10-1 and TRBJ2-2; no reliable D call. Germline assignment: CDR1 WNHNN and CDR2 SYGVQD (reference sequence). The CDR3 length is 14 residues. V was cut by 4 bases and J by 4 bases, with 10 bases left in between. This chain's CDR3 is CASSVAQSTGELFF. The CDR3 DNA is TGCGCCAGCAGTGTTGCACAGAGCACCGGGGAGCTGTTTTTT.

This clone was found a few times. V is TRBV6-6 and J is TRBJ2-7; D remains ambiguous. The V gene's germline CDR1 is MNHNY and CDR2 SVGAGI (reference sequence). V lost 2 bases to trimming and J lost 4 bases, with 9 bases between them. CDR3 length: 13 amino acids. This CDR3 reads CASSYAGDYEQYF. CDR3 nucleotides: TGTGCCAGCAGTTACGCTGGGGATTACGAGCAGTACTTC.